Presented here are 6 T cell receptor beta chains from one specimen sequenced in a study of T cell responses to AZD1222 COVID-19 vaccine. The method was immunoSEQ multiplex PCR; TCRdb's version includes in-frame clones alone and lacks a portion of them. The table shows 180,000 or so clones, with roughly 91% occurring only once. Sequences were derived from peripheral blood, sampled 28 days after the second AZD1222 dose. The source is an adult who received the AZD1222 COVID-19 vaccine.

The CDR3 DNA is TGCGCCAGCAGGGTCGCCGAGGCACACAATGAGCAGTTCTTC. Translated: CASRVAEAHNEQFF. The chain carries TRBV5-1 and TRBJ2-1; D gene ambiguous. V shed 5 bases and J shed 5 bases, with 14 bases lying between them. Germline loops: CDR1 SGHRS, CDR2 YFSETQ. The CDR3 spans 14 residues.

The gene calls are TRBV28 and TRBJ1-6; no definite D call. Trimming took 2 bases from V and 10 from J, leaving 6 bases between them. The CDR3 has 12 amino acids. Germline lookup yields CDR1 MDHEN and CDR2 SYDVKM. In nucleotides, the CDR3 is TGTGCCAGCAGTTTAAGCGTCTCACCCCTCCACTTT. Translation gives CASSLSVSPLHF. The full variable domain, completed using reference TRBV28 and TRBJ1-6, is DVKVTQSSRYLVKRTGEKVFLECVQDMDHENMFWYRQDPGLGLRLIYFSYDVKMKEKGDIPEGYSVSREKKERFSLILESASTNQTSMYLCASSLSVSPLHFGNGTRLTVT.

The chain links TRBV5-5 to TRBJ2-7; the match to TRBD2 covers 11 bases. The CDR3 runs 15 residues. Germline V gene data show CDR1 as SGHKS and CDR2 as YYEKEE (reference sequence). V lost 7 bases and J lost 4; bases outside the gene matches: 10. The CDR3 nucleotides read TGTGCCAGCGACTCCAGACTAGCGGGACCTTACGAGCAGTACTTC. The encoded protein is CASDSRLAGPYEQYF.

The rearrangement links TRBV4-2 to TRBJ2-1; 12 bases fit TRBD2. V shed 2 bases and J 14 bases; nucleotides not matched to a gene: 7. This CDR3 is built from 14 residues. Per the germline V gene, CDR1 is LGHNA and CDR2 is YNFKEQ. CDR3 nucleotides: TGTGCCAGCAGCCAAAACCTAGCGGGAGGGGACGAGTTCTTC. Encoded protein: CASSQNLAGGDEFF.

The chain couples TRBV3-1 (or the pseudogene TRBV3-2) to TRBJ2-1; D remains unclear. The CDR3 totals 17 residues. Germline loops: CDR1 LGHDT, CDR2 YNNKEL (reference sequence). Trimming left V 0 bases short and J 0 bases short, with 12 bases between. CDR3 sequence (DNA): TGTGCCAGCAGCCAAGATGACCCGTGGAGCTCCTACAATGAGCAGTTCTTC. Amino acid sequence: CASSQDDPWSSYNEQFF.

CDR3 loop: CASSQDQGGSGLGEQFF. The CDR3 nucleotides read TGCGCCAGCAGCCAAGATCAGGGCGGTAGCGGCCTCGGGGAGCAGTTCTTC. The chain is built from TRBV4-3 and TRBJ2-1; D possibly corresponds to TRBD2 (6 bases). The CDR3 contains 17 residues. CDR1 is LGHNA, CDR2 YSLEER, per germline. The V end was cut by 0 bases, the J end by 10 bases, with 22 bases between.